The present T cell receptor (beta chain) was sequenced within a study of patients and donors after allogeneic stem cell transplantation. This CDR3 region has 18 residues. CDR1 is DFQATT and CDR2 is SNEGSKA in the germline V gene (reference sequence). With 0 bases removed from V and 0 bases from J, the gap between germline ends came to 20 bases. TCRdb passed the RT-PCR reads through MiXCR, listing each CDR3 protein once. Found here are about 87,000 distinct CDR3 sequences, around 5% of them singletons; the top ten hold about 3%. This clonotype occurred many times. The TCR comes from a human donor who was either an allogeneic HSCT recipient or a stem cell or donor lymphocyte infusion donor (not recorded which). It is not recorded whose cells these are; they may come from a transplant donor. The sample consisted of blood, either unsorted or a sorted T cell fraction (not recorded which). This chain links TRBV20-1 with TRBJ1-1; the D is unclear. CDR3 bases: TGCAGTGCTAGAGATATGGGTAGGACCCGACGAATGAACACTGAAGCTTTCTTT. Translating gives CSARDMGRTRRMNTEAFF.